This T cell receptor (beta chain) was observed in a study of blood T cell repertoires in COVID-19. Overall study context: The samples span acute and convalescent COVID-19 from the United States, Italy and Spain. In each case, the material was cDNA or gDNA derived from T cells, B-cell-depleted T cells, or PBMCs.

As originally analysed: Estimation of nucleated cell counts was performed using reference gene primer amplification. Assay: immunoSEQ multiplex PCR; the TCRdb copy retains only in-frame clones and omits some. The V and J calls and clone size were taken over from that table, and D and trimming were inferred from the DNA. The repertoire consists of around 100,000 clones, with more than 70% occurring once and the leading ten covering around 2.8%. Trimming removed 5 bases at V and 0 bases at J, with 11 bases between. Germline-derived CDR1 and CDR2 are SNHLY and FYNNEI. The CDR3 has 15 residues. Sequenced material: peripheral blood. The origin of this receptor is a man aged 45-60 years with COVID-19, enrolled during active disease. The V call is TRBV2, the J call TRBJ1-5; the D is unclear. The CDR3 DNA reads TGTGCCAGCAGTCTGACGGGATATAGCAATCAGCCCCAGCATTTT. Translation: CASSLTGYSNQPQHF.